This T cell receptor beta chain was sequenced for a study of CD8 T cells in ankylosing spondylitis. V lost 4 bases and J lost 0, with 9 bases in between. From germline, CDR1 is MGHDK and CDR2 SYGVNS. The CDR3 runs to 15 residues. Scientists made TCR beta libraries using quantitative 5'-RACE with molecular barcodes. TCRdb called the 5' RACE reads again in MiXCR, with one record for every CDR3 protein. The sample holds 700,000 to 850,000 distinct CDR3 sequences, about an eighth seen once. This clonotype was counted between two and nine times. The antigen is not known. Whole-study findings and limits: Made up of under 10 highly homologous variants, a TCR beta motif appeared characteristic of ankylosing spondylitis blood.

The specimen was blood, either unsorted or a sorted T cell fraction (not recorded which). The chain combines TRBV25-1 with TRBJ1-4; D ambiguous. This sequence was found in a male donor with ankylosing spondylitis. Written as DNA, the CDR3 is TGTGCCAGCAGTGGGGCGGTTGCAACTAATGAAAAACTGTTTTTT. Translated, it gives CASSGAVATNEKLFF.